Below, 20 T cell receptor beta chains from the same sample are listed, as sequenced in a study of spatial heterogeneity in lung cancer. TCRdb redid the calling of the 5' RACE reads with MiXCR, one entry per CDR3 protein. The table has some 100,000 distinct CDR3 sequences, roughly 8.7% seen once. The time point is: sample taken at primary tumor resection. Whole RNA was taken from tumor, nontumor lung or frozen PBMC; it was then sequenced unsorted. The sequencing here drew on PBMCs, taken at surgery. All receptors derive from a male donor with early-stage non-small cell lung cancer.

This clonotype was picked up many times. The J gene is TRBJ1-5, the V gene TRBV29-1; 9 nucleotides agree with TRBD1. The V gene end was trimmed by 5 bases and the J gene end by 4 bases; junction bases not matched to a gene: 3. This CDR3 contains 13 residues. In germline, CDR1 is SQVTM, CDR2 ANQGSEA. CDR3 in amino acids: CSVRTGENQPQHF. The CDR3 region has the DNA TGCAGCGTTCGGACAGGGGAAAATCAGCCCCAGCATTTT.

This clonotype showed up just once. J is TRBJ1-1 and V is TRBV12-3 or TRBV12-4, with unresolved D. The V end lost 7 bases, the J end lost 4 bases, and 13 bases lay between the germline ends. The CDR3 is made up of 13 amino acids. The CDR3 loop is CASKEVPSTEAFF. CDR3 sequence (DNA): TGTGCCAGCAAAGAGGTCCCAAGCACTGAAGCTTTCTTT.

This clonotype was seen at least ten times. The gene calls are TRBV5-1 and TRBJ2-3; 8 nucleotides line up with TRBD2. Unmatched junction bases numbered 4, after V lost 1 base and J lost 0 bases. CDR3 length equals 16 residues. Germline V CDR1 and CDR2: SGHRS, YFSETQ. This CDR3 is CASSLWASGSTDTQYF. As DNA, the CDR3 is TGCGCCAGCAGCTTGTGGGCTAGCGGGAGCACAGATACGCAGTATTTT.

This clonotype came up a few times. V usage is TRBV20-1 and J usage is TRBJ2-2; D is tentatively TRBD1 or TRBD2 (5 bases each). Deletions cut 3 bases from V and 7 bases from J, with 12 bases between. The germline V gene has CDR1 DFQATT and CDR2 SNEGSKA (reference sequence). The CDR3 has 13 residues. CDR3 sequence: CSASSGASGELFF. The CDR3 nucleotides read TGCAGTGCTAGTTCCGGGGCGAGCGGGGAGCTGTTTTTT.

This clonotype was detected a few times. The chain carries TRBV28 and TRBJ2-7, with D possibly called TRBD1 or TRBD2 (6 bases each). With 8 bases removed from V and 0 bases from J, the gap between germline ends came to 17 bases. CDR3 length: 15 residues. CDR1 and CDR2 from the germline V gene are MDHEN and SYDVKM. The CDR3 nucleotides read TGTGCCAGCCGCCCCTATAGGGGGGACTCCTACGAGCAGTACTTC. It encodes CASRPYRGDSYEQYF.

This clonotype was seen only a few times. The CDR3 sequence: CASSDPGMDEQYF. The CDR3, as DNA: TGTGCCAGCAGCGATCCAGGGATGGATGAGCAGTACTTC. J is TRBJ2-7 and V is TRBV9, with D possibly matching TRBD1 (5 bases). V lost 3 bases and J 7 bases, leaving 14 bases between the germline ends. The germline V gene has CDR1 SGDLS and CDR2 YYNGEE. The CDR3 spans 13 residues.

This clonotype came up many times. V and J are TRBV2 and TRBJ2-3, with 9 nucleotides matching TRBD2. The ends lost 6 bases at V and 4 bases at J; junction bases unmatched: 14. Per germline, CDR1 SNHLY and CDR2 FYNNEI. This CDR3 has 17 residues. CDR3 bases: TGTGCCAGCAGCAGACGATCCGGGACTAGCCTCTCAGATACGCAGTATTTT. It specifies CASSRRSGTSLSDTQYF. Looking up the rest from reference TRBV2 and TRBJ2-3 gives the full variable domain: EPEVTQTPSHQVTQMGQEVILRCVPISNHLYFYWYRQILGQKVEFLVSFYNNEISEKSEIFDDQFSVERPDGSNFTLKIRSTKLEDSAMYFCASSRRSGTSLSDTQYFGPGTRLTVL.

This clonotype appeared many times. The chain carries TRBV28 and TRBJ1-2, with D tentatively TRBD1 (5 bases). The CDR3 extends over 12 amino acids. Trimming left V 6 bases short and J 6 bases short, with 11 bases between. Looked up from germline, CDR1 is MDHEN and CDR2 is SYDVKM. CDR3 sequence reads: CASRPGTNGYTF. The CDR3 region has the DNA TGTGCCAGCAGACCCGGGACGAATGGCTACACCTTC.

This clonotype was recorded a few times. This chain links TRBV28 with TRBJ2-7; 11 bases align to TRBD2. The germline V gene encodes CDR1 MDHEN and CDR2 SYDVKM. CDR3 size: 15 residues. J was trimmed by 3 bases and V by 4 bases; bases with no gene match: 5. CDR3 in DNA: TGTGCCAGCAGTTCCACTAGCGGGAGCTTCTACGAGCAGTACTTC. Its translation: CASSSTSGSFYEQYF.

V is TRBV2 and J is TRBJ2-2, with no clear D. Trimming shortened V by 5 bases and J by 1 base, and 11 bases separated the two germline ends. The CDR3 contains 15 residues. Germline V CDR1 and CDR2: SNHLY, FYNNEI. The CDR3 spells CASSSSTVNTGELFF. The CDR3 coding sequence is TGTGCCAGCAGTTCAAGCACGGTGAACACCGGGGAGCTGTTTTTT.

The table lists this clonotype with a few counts. This chain connects TRBV7-2 to TRBJ2-3; D may be TRBD1 (5 bases). CDR1 and CDR2 (germline): SGHTA, FQGNSA. This CDR3 is 15 amino acids long. With 6 bases removed from V and 0 bases from J, the gap between germline ends came to 13 bases. The CDR3 DNA follows: TGTGCCAGCAGGCTAGGGGTGACTAGCACAGATACGCAGTATTTT. Translation: CASRLGVTSTDTQYF.

This clonotype appeared a few times. V and J are TRBV5-1 and TRBJ1-1; D not resolved. V shed 7 bases and J shed 3 bases, with 10 bases lying between them. The CDR3 sequence is 12 residues long. Germline loops: CDR1 SGHRS, CDR2 YFSETQ. The CDR3 sequence: CASFGEHTEAFF. The CDR3 coding sequence is TGCGCCAGCTTCGGGGAGCACACTGAAGCTTTCTTT.

This clonotype was detected only a few times. The gene calls are TRBV3-1 and TRBJ2-2; D possibly matches TRBD1 or TRBD2 (5 bases each). The CDR3 sequence is 15 residues long. Trimming removed 2 bases from V and 3 bases from J, with 10 bases in between. The germline V gene encodes CDR1 LGHDT and CDR2 YNNKEL (reference sequence). The CDR3 is CASSQRDPHTGELFF. The CDR3 bases are TGTGCCAGCAGCCAACGGGACCCACACACCGGGGAGCTGTTTTTT.

The rearrangement joins TRBV12-3 or TRBV12-4 to TRBJ2-5; no firm D call. This CDR3 is 15 amino acids long. V was pared by 3 bases and J by 3 bases, with 14 bases between. The CDR3 region has the DNA TGTGCCAGCAGTTTCCCGGCCTCTGAGGAAGAGACCCAGTACTTC. Amino acids: CASSFPASEEETQYF.

This clonotype was counted a few times. The genes are TRBV18 and TRBJ2-7; D might be TRBD1 or TRBD2, each matching 5 bases. CDR1 is KGHSH and CDR2 is LQKENI in the germline V gene. This CDR3 is built from 14 residues. The V end lost 6 bases, the J end lost 6 bases, and 18 bases lay between the germline ends. CDR3 in DNA: TGTGCCAGCTCCCGGGACGGGTTGACGGGCGAGCAGTACTTC. Its translation: CASSRDGLTGEQYF.

Only a few counts were recorded for this clonotype. CDR3 nucleotides: TGTGCCAGCAGCTTCCTTCCTCTAGCGGGTGGCGAGGATGAGCAGTTCTTC. Translated, it gives CASSFLPLAGGEDEQFF. The chain has TRBV7-2 and TRBJ2-1, with 8 bases identical to TRBD2. The length of the CDR3 is 17 residues. CDR1 is SGHTA, CDR2 FQGNSA, per germline. The V and J ends lost 3 bases and 8 bases, in that order; junction bases with no gene match: 15.

This clonotype was detected only a few times. The rearrangement links TRBV5-1 to TRBJ1-3; 7 bases are a match to TRBD1. Germline-derived CDR1 and CDR2 are SGHRS and YFSETQ. J lost 4 bases, V lost 4 bases, and 5 bases had no gene match. The CDR3 totals 14 residues. The CDR3 nucleotides read TGCGCCAGCAGCACAGGGACAGCCGGAAACACCATATATTTT. This translates into CASSTGTAGNTIYF.

The CDR3 nucleotides are TGCAGTGCTAGTTCTCGGACTAGCGCCCGCACAGATACGCAGTATTTT. It encodes CSASSRTSARTDTQYF. This chain joins TRBV20-1 and TRBJ2-3; the match to TRBD2 covers 9 bases. The CDR3 is 16 residues long. The junction had 8 bases not matched to a gene; V was cut back by 3 bases and J by 1 base. CDR1 is DFQATT, CDR2 SNEGSKA, per germline (reference sequence).

This clonotype has a handful of counts. The chain employs TRBV25-1 and TRBJ2-7; D may match TRBD1 or TRBD2 (5 bases each). Germline lookup yields CDR1 MGHDK and CDR2 SYGVNS. This CDR3 contains 14 residues. Trimming removed 1 base at V and 4 bases at J, with 11 bases between. The CDR3 spells CASSEWGTPYEQYF. The DNA for the CDR3 is TGTGCCAGCAGTGAATGGGGGACCCCATACGAGCAGTACTTC.

This clonotype showed up just a few times. This chain connects TRBV10-3 to TRBJ2-7, with unresolved D. This CDR3 contains 12 residues. V was pared by 2 bases and J by 1 base, with 3 bases between. CDR1 is ENHRY and CDR2 is SYGVKD in the germline V gene. The CDR3 coding sequence is TGTGCCATCAGTGAGAGGTCCTACGAGCAGTACTTC. It yields the protein CAISERSYEQYF.